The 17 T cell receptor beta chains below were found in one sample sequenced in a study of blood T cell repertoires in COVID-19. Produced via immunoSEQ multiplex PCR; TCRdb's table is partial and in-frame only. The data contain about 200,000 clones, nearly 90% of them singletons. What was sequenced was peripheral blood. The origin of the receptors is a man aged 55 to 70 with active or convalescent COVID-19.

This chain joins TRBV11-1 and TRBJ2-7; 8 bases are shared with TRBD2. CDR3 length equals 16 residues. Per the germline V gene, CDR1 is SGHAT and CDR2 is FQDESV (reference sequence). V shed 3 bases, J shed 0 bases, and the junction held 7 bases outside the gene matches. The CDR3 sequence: CASSFSRGTSSYEQYF. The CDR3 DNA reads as TGTGCCAGCAGCTTCTCCCGGGGGACTAGCTCCTACGAGCAGTACTTC.

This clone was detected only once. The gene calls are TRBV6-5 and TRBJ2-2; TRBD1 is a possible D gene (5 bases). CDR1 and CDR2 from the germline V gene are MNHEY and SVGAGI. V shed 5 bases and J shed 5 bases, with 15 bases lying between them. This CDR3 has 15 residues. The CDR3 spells CASSTGRARTGELFF. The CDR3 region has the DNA TGTGCCAGCAGTACAGGCCGGGCGAGAACCGGGGAGCTGTTTTTT.

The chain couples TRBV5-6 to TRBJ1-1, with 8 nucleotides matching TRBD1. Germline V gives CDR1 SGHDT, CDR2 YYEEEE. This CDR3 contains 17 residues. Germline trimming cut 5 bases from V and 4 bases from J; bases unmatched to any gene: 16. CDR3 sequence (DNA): TGTGCCAGCAGAACCTTAGACAGGGGTTATAGGGCCACTGAAGCTTTCTTT. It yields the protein CASRTLDRGYRATEAFF.

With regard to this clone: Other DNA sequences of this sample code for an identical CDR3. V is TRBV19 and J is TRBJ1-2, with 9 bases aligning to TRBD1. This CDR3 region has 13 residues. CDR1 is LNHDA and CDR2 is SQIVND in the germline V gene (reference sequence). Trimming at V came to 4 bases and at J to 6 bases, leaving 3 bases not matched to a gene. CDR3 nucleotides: TGTGCCAGTAGTACGACAGGGGGAGATGGCTACACCTTC. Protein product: CASSTTGGDGYTF.

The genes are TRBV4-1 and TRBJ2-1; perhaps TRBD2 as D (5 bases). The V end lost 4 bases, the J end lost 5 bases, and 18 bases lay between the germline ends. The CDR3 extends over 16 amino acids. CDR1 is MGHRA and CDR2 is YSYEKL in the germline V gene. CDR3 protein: CASSPENWVGDNEQFF. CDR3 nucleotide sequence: TGCGCCAGCAGCCCAGAAAACTGGGTCGGGGACAATGAGCAGTTCTTC.

The CDR3, as DNA: TGTGCCAGCAGCTTATTCCGGGGGATCCACACCGGGGAGCTGTTTTTT. This encodes CASSLFRGIHTGELFF. The V gene is TRBV7-9, the J gene TRBJ2-2, with D possibly being TRBD2 (6 bases). V was trimmed by 2 bases and J by 3 bases, leaving 13 bases between them. The CDR3 is 16 amino acids. CDR1 is SEHNR, CDR2 FQNEAQ, per germline (reference sequence).

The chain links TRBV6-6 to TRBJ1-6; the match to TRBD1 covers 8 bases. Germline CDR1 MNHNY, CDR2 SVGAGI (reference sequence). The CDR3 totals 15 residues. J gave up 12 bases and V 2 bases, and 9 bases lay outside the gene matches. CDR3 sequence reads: CASSYPEGQELPLHF. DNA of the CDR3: TGTGCCAGCAGTTACCCAGAGGGACAGGAGTTACCCCTCCACTTT.

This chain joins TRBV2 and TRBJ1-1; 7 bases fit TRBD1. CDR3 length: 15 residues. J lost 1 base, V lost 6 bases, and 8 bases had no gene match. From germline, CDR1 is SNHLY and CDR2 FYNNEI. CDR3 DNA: TGTGCCAGCAGGTCCCGGACAGGCCCGAACACTGAAGCTTTCTTT. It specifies CASRSRTGPNTEAFF.

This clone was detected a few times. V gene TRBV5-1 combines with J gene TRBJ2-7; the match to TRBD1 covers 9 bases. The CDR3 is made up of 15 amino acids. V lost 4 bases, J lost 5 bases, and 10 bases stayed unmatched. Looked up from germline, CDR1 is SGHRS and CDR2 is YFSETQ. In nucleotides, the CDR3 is TGCGCCAGCAGCGCCGGGACAGGGCTTTTTGACGAGCAGTACTTC. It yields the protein CASSAGTGLFDEQYF.

CDR3 sequence: CASSQMREGKETFF. The CDR3 DNA sequence: TGTGCCAGCAGTCAAATGCGAGAGGGCAAGGAAACTTTCTTT. The chain uses TRBV11-2 and TRBJ1-1; no reliable D call. Germline CDR1 SGHAT, CDR2 FQNNGV. There are 14 residues in the CDR3. Deletions cut 6 bases from V and 12 bases from J, with 23 bases between.

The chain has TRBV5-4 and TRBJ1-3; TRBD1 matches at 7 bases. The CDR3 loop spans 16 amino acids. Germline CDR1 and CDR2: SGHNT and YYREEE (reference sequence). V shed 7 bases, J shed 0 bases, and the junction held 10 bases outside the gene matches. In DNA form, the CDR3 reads TGTGCCAGCCGTACGACAGGGATTAACTCTGGAAACACCATATATTTT. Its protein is CASRTTGINSGNTIYF.

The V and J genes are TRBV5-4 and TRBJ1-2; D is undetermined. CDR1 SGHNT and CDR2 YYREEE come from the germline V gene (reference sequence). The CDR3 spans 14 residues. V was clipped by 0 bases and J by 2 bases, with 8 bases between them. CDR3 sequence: CASSLEPRNYGYTF. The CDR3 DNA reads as TGTGCCAGCAGCTTGGAGCCGAGAAACTATGGCTACACCTTC.

CDR3 amino acids: CSVEEGTGGEKLFF. CDR3 DNA: TGCAGCGTTGAAGAGGGAACGGGAGGGGAAAAACTGTTTTTT. V is TRBV29-1 and J is TRBJ1-4; no clear D. With 0 bases removed from V and 8 bases from J, the gap between germline ends came to 13 bases. Germline loops: CDR1 SQVTM, CDR2 ANQGSEA. The CDR3 covers 14 residues.

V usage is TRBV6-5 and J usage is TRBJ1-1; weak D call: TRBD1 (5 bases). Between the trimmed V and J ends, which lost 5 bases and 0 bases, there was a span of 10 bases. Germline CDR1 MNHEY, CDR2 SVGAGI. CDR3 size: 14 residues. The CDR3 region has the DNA TGTGCCAGCAGTCCCTGGGGGGTGAACACTGAAGCTTTCTTT. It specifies CASSPWGVNTEAFF.

The CDR3 spells CATSDHGTYEQYF. DNA for the CDR3: TGTGCCACCAGTGATCACGGGACCTACGAGCAGTACTTC. The chain links TRBV24-1 to TRBJ2-7; D is perhaps TRBD2 (5 bases). The CDR3 length is 13 residues. The V and J ends lost 3 bases and 2 bases respectively, with 7 bases between them. Germline lookup yields CDR1 KGHDR and CDR2 SFDVKD.

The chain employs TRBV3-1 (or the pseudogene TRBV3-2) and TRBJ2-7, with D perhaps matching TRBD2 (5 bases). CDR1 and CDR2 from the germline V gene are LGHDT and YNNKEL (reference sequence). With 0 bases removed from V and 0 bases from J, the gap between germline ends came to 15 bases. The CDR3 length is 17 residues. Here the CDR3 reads CASSQDYGLPGSYEQYF. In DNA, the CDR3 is TGTGCCAGCAGCCAAGATTACGGACTGCCCGGCTCCTACGAGCAGTACTTC.

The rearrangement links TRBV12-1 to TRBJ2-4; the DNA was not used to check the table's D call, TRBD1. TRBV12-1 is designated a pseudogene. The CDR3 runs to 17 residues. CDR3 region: CASSFPHSVLAKNIQYF. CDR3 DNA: TGTGCCAGCAGCTTTCCCCACAGTGTTCTAGCCAAAAACATTCAGTACTTC.